This entry features one TCR beta chain sequence. The target of this receptor is not known. No per-base quality is available; no much larger clone lies one base away. The immunoSEQ Assay, a bias-controlled multiplex PCR, was used to amplify TCRbeta CDR3 regions from genomic DNA. Concerning the study's data processing: The number of nucleated cells in each sample was estimated from the amplification of reference gene primers within the assay. Sequence reads were collapsed and filtered to measure the absolute abundance of every unique TCRbeta CDR3 rearrangement. Productive Simpson clonality was computed per sample as the square root of Simpson's diversity index over productive rearrangements. TCRdb provides this immuneACCESS table in a form limited to in-frame rearrangements. Some clones are lacking; in checked studies, under half of them reflect an unresolved V gene, and why the rest are absent is not known. V and J calls plus clone size are reproduced from that table; the DNA served to infer D and trimming. This sample lists fewer than 500,000 clones; 80% to 90% were detected once. Clones ranked in the top ten supply around 1.3% of the sample.

These data originate in a study of blood T cell repertoires in COVID-19 (dated by TCRdb to about 2020). About the investigation overall: Samples from collaborators originated in the United States, Italy and Spain and spanned both the acute and convalescent phases of COVID-19. The prospective study material was composed of cDNA or gDNA derived from T cells, B-cell-depleted T cells, or PBMCs. Nearly every sample came with metadata listing a de-identified subject ID, COVID-19 status, age in years and sex. The dataset comprised deeply sampled blood TCRbeta repertoires from subjects exposed to, actively infected with, or recovered from COVID-19. Where available, HLA class I and class II types were obtained from metadata supplied by the sample provider rather than from assay-based typing. The samples were drawn from two sources: the first 160 participants of the ongoing ImmuneRACE study, and approximately 1,300 subjects contributed by 6 global collaborators. A freely available public database, intended as a resource for researchers studying the immune response to SARS-CoV-2, is where the repertoires were released. Summary of the overall study and its limitations: The amount of clinical and demographic metadata varied by source and participant and was provided uncurated.

V is trimmed back by 9 bases and J by 2 bases, and the junction contains 2 bases that no gene match accounts for. The CDR3 runs 12 residues from the cysteine to the phenylalanine. The entry retains the CDR3 DNA only, 36 bases that are in frame from base 1. Via the germline V gene, CDR1 is MGHRA and CDR2 YSYEKL. Participants in the prospective study were aged roughly 18 to 100 years, lived in under 30 United States geographic areas, and enrolled through a virtual design. Cohort assignment in the prospective study relied on participant-reported clinical history from a screening survey and a study questionnaire. For ImmuneRACE Cohort 3, a participant was defined as recovered based on two consecutive negative NP/OP PCR tests, clearance by a healthcare professional, or resolution of symptoms. Each participant in the prospective study had whole blood, serum and a nasopharyngeal or oropharyngeal swab collected by mobile phlebotomists. Participants in the prospective study had the option to provide additional blood draws and questionnaires over an approximately 2-month period. Prospective study blood samples were shipped either frozen or at room temperature before DNA extraction.

Rearrangement joined TRBV4-1 to TRBJ2-5; 8 nucleotides in the junction match TRBD1. Sequencing used PBMCs or T cells enriched from blood (not recorded which). The sequence was collected from a man between 25 and 39 years old who had recovered from COVID-19. The CDR3 here reads CASQGAQETQYF. The nucleotide sequence reads as follows: TGCGCCAGTCAGGGGGCTCAAGAGACCCAGTACTTC.